A single sample gave rise to the 27 T cell receptor beta chains below, sequenced in a study of OX40 agonist ivuxolimab in advanced cancers. TCRdb keeps only in-frame clones here, not all; method: immunoSEQ multiplex PCR. The sample records tens of thousands of clones, approximately 87% being singletons. The material was CD4+ or CD8+ T cells sorted from blood, obtained in a trial of the OX40 agonist ivuxolimab. These receptors originate from an adult with an advanced solid tumor such as melanoma, head and neck, liver or kidney cancer.

The genes are TRBV27 and TRBJ1-6; no clear D gene. The CDR3 runs 13 residues. V lost 4 bases, J lost 4 bases, and 5 bases lay in between. Germline V CDR1 and CDR2: MNHEY, SMNVEV (reference sequence). The CDR3 DNA follows: TGTGCCAGCAGTTGGGGTTATAATTCACCCCTCCACTTT. It specifies CASSWGYNSPLHF.

The V and J genes are TRBV29-1 and TRBJ2-7; 7 bases map to TRBD1. The V and J ends lost 7 bases and 7 bases, in that order; junction bases with no gene match: 13. CDR1 and CDR2 from the germline V gene are SQVTM and ANQGSEA. CDR3 length: 13 residues. The CDR3 spells CSATGTDLREQYF. In nucleotides, the CDR3 is TGCAGCGCCACCGGGACAGATCTGAGGGAGCAGTACTTC.

The genes are TRBV21-1 and TRBJ1-4. TRBV21-1 is tagged as a pseudogene. The length of the CDR3 is 19 residues. In DNA, the CDR3 is TGTGCCAGCAGCAAAATTCTACCCCTCTCCCGGGACCTTAATGAAAAACTGTTTTTT. Its protein is CASSKILPLSRDLNEKLFF.

V usage is TRBV10-3 and J usage is TRBJ2-5, with no clear D. Germline V lookup: CDR1 ENHRY, CDR2 SYGVKD. V was pared by 3 bases and J by 3 bases, with 5 bases between. This CDR3 spans 12 amino acids. The CDR3 loop reads CAISDSKETQYF. The CDR3 nucleotides are TGTGCCATCAGTGACAGTAAAGAGACCCAGTACTTC.

The rearrangement joins TRBV10-3 to TRBJ2-7; D is unresolved. Between the trimmed V and J ends, which lost 2 bases and 5 bases, there was a span of 16 bases. CDR3 size: 15 residues. Germline V CDR1 and CDR2: ENHRY, SYGVKD. The DNA of the CDR3 is TGTGCCATCAGTGAGGGAGTTGGAAATTTCGACGAGCAGTACTTC. Translated: CAISEGVGNFDEQYF.

The V gene is TRBV11-3, the J gene TRBJ1-1; D is undetermined. The CDR3 sequence is 11 residues long. Germline V gene lookup returns CDR1 SGHNT and CDR2 YENEEA. The V end was cut by 4 bases, the J end by 10 bases, with 10 bases between. CDR3 sequence reads: CASSSGGLAFF. In DNA form, the CDR3 reads TGTGCCAGCAGCTCCGGCGGGTTAGCTTTCTTT.

This sequence joins TRBV9 and TRBJ2-6, with a possible D match to TRBD1 (6 bases). CDR3 length: 17 residues. Germline V lookup: CDR1 SGDLS, CDR2 YYNGEE. Trimming pared 2 bases from V and 0 bases from J, leaving 12 bases between. This chain's CDR3 is CASSVKEGGSGANVLTF. The CDR3 coding sequence is TGTGCCAGCAGCGTGAAGGAAGGGGGCTCTGGGGCCAACGTCCTGACTTTC. The entire variable domain, with the rest obtained from reference TRBV9 and TRBJ2-6, is as follows: DSGVTQTPKHLITATGQRVTLRCSPRSGDLSVYWYQQSLDQGLQFLIQYYNGEERAKGNILERFSAQQFPDLHSELNLSSLELGDSALYFCASSVKEGGSGANVLTFGAGSRLTVL.

V usage is TRBV7-2 and J usage is TRBJ1-2; no reliable D call. This CDR3 comprises 12 residues. V was pared by 1 base and J by 5 bases, with 5 bases between. The V gene's germline CDR1 is SGHTA and CDR2 FQGNSA. The CDR3 coding sequence is TGTGCCAGCAGCTTAGAAGTGTATGGCTACACCTTC. Translated: CASSLEVYGYTF.

V is TRBV6-5 and J is TRBJ1-5; D is uncertain. CDR1 and CDR2 from the germline V gene are MNHEY and SVGAGI. Trimming stripped 8 bases from V and 2 bases from J, with 16 bases between. This CDR3 comprises 15 residues. CDR3 region: CASAVYKGRNQPQHF. The CDR3 DNA is TGTGCCAGCGCGGTTTACAAAGGACGCAATCAGCCCCAGCATTTT.

This chain uses TRBV11-2 with TRBJ1-1, with a tentative D call TRBD1 (6 bases). This CDR3 region has 15 residues. Trimming took off 3 bases at V and 5 bases at J, with 16 bases between the two ends. CDR1 and CDR2 (germline): SGHAT, FQNNGV. CDR3 residues: CASSFMEGGRTEAFF. As DNA, the CDR3 is TGTGCCAGCAGCTTCATGGAGGGGGGTAGGACTGAAGCTTTCTTT.

The chain carries TRBV25-1 and TRBJ1-3; 8 bases line up with TRBD1. The V and J ends lost 8 bases and 4 bases, in that order; junction bases with no gene match: 13. CDR3 length: 16 amino acids. CDR1 and CDR2 from the germline V gene are MGHDK and SYGVNS. The CDR3 protein is CASAQGTGGTGNTIYF. The CDR3 nucleotides are TGTGCCAGCGCCCAAGGTACAGGGGGTACCGGAAACACCATATATTTT.

The V gene is TRBV6-1, the J gene TRBJ2-7; D uncertain. This CDR3 spans 10 amino acids. Deletions cut 8 bases from V and 3 bases from J, with 5 bases between. Germline V lookup: CDR1 MNHNS, CDR2 SASEGT. Written as DNA, the CDR3 is TGTGCCAGCGGCCTCTACGAGCAGTACTTC. Translating it yields CASGLYEQYF.

This rearrangement joins TRBV5-6 to TRBJ2-5, with TRBD2 matching over 14 bases. The CDR3 length is 16 residues. The junction had 5 bases not matched to a gene; V was cut back by 6 bases and J by 1 base. The germline CDR1 and CDR2 sequences are SGHDT and YYEEEE. CDR3 coding DNA: TGTGCCAGCACCCCGGGACTAGCGGGGGCCCAAGAGACCCAGTACTTC. Translated, it gives CASTPGLAGAQETQYF.

V and J are TRBV6-1 and TRBJ1-4, with D unclear. CDR1 and CDR2 from the germline V gene are MNHNS and SASEGT. The germline V and J ends were trimmed by 6 bases and 2 bases, with 7 bases remaining between them. The CDR3 loop spans 13 amino acids. Written as DNA, the CDR3 is TGTGCCAGCAGAGGAGGGACTAATGAAAAACTGTTTTTT. Protein sequence: CASRGGTNEKLFF.

The gene calls are TRBV19 and TRBJ2-3; possibly TRBD1 for D (6 bases). The germline V and J ends were trimmed by 9 bases and 8 bases, with 21 bases remaining between them. The CDR3 runs 14 residues. Germline V gene sequence: CDR1 LNHDA, CDR2 SQIVND (reference sequence). The CDR3 region has the DNA TGTGCCAGCTCCCAATCCAGGGGTCAGGGTACGCAGTATTTT. This codes for CASSQSRGQGTQYF. Together with reference TRBV19 and TRBJ2-3, the CDR3 gives the full variable domain: DGGITQSPKYLFRKEGQNVTLSCEQNLNHDAMYWYRQDPGQGLRLIYYSQIVNDFQKGDIAEGYSVSREKKESFPLTVTSAQKNPTAFYLCASSQSRGQGTQYFGPGTRLTVL.

This rearrangement joins TRBV10-3 to TRBJ1-2; TRBD1 might be the D (5 bases). The CDR3 contains 14 residues. V was clipped by 6 bases and J by 0 bases, with 11 bases between them. Looked up from germline, CDR1 is ENHRY and CDR2 is SYGVKD. In DNA form, the CDR3 reads TGTGCCATCAGCCCAGGGTCGGCTAACTATGGCTACACCTTC. Protein product: CAISPGSANYGYTF.

The chain is built from TRBV6-6 and TRBJ2-1; 10 bases line up with TRBD2. V shed 11 bases, J shed 4 bases, and the junction held 5 bases outside the gene matches. Germline V gene lookup returns CDR1 MNHNY and CDR2 SVGAGI (reference sequence). The CDR3 is 13 residues long. This chain's CDR3 is CAGGLADYNEQFF. The CDR3, as DNA: TGTGCCGGCGGACTAGCGGATTACAATGAGCAGTTCTTC.

This clone was observed a single time. This rearrangement joins TRBV10-3 to TRBJ2-7; 7 positions agree with TRBD1. Germline V gives CDR1 ENHRY, CDR2 SYGVKD. V shed 10 bases, J shed 4 bases, and the junction held 13 bases outside the gene matches. This CDR3 contains 14 residues. This chain's CDR3 is CATLKSGQAYEQYF. As DNA, the CDR3 is TGTGCCACTCTCAAAAGCGGACAGGCTTACGAGCAGTACTTC.

This clone was counted a single time. This CDR3 is missing its conserved last phenylalanine or tryptophan, likely due to a read error. The V gene is TRBV7-2, the J gene TRBJ1-6; 7 nucleotides align to TRBD1. V shed 6 bases and J 9 bases; nucleotides not matched to a gene: 8. Germline assignment: CDR1 SGHTA and CDR2 FQGNSA. The CDR3 has 14 residues. The CDR3 sequence: CASSSPGQTSPLHL. The CDR3 nucleotides read TGTGCCAGCAGTTCCCCGGGACAGACTTCACCCCTCCACCTT.

This clone was detected once. The chain links TRBV4-3 to TRBJ2-5; possibly TRBD1 for D (6 bases). Trimming cost V 4 bases and J 5 bases, with 17 bases left between them. The CDR3 has 15 residues. CDR1 and CDR2 (germline): LGHNA, YSLEER. CDR3 sequence reads: CASSRVFTGLETQYF. For the CDR3, the DNA is TGCGCCAGCAGCCGAGTATTCACAGGGTTGGAGACCCAGTACTTC.

The V gene is TRBV19, the J gene TRBJ2-7; D is uncertain. CDR3 length: 15 residues. The germline V gene encodes CDR1 LNHDA and CDR2 SQIVND (reference sequence). With 5 bases removed from V and 2 bases from J, the gap between germline ends came to 16 bases. CDR3 nucleotide sequence: TGTGCCAGTAGTGATGTTGCGGACGGACCCTACGAGCAGTACTTC. Protein sequence: CASSDVADGPYEQYF.

This clone has just a few counts. The chain is built from TRBV2 and TRBJ1-4; D is ambiguous. The CDR3 extends over 14 amino acids. Germline V gene lookup returns CDR1 SNHLY and CDR2 FYNNEI. Trimming took 7 bases from V and 8 from J, leaving 17 bases between them. CDR3 sequence: CASKVTVTGEKLFF. The CDR3 DNA reads as TGTGCCAGCAAGGTAACAGTGACGGGAGAAAAACTGTTTTTT.

The rearrangement uses TRBV25-1 and TRBJ1-2; 7 bases are a match to TRBD1. Germline CDR1 and CDR2: MGHDK and SYGVNS. CDR3 length equals 13 residues. J gave up 4 bases and V 6 bases, and 5 bases lay outside the gene matches. The CDR3 nucleotides read TGTGCCAGCAGCCCGGGACAGTCCTATGGCTACACCTTC. Its translation is CASSPGQSYGYTF.

The chain employs TRBV11-3 and TRBJ2-7, with TRBD1 identical over 9 bases. With 1 base clipped from V and 3 bases from J, the junction kept 7 bases outside the gene matches. The V gene's germline CDR1 is SGHNT and CDR2 YENEEA. This CDR3 comprises 16 residues. The CDR3 loop reads CASSLGSGQGFYEQYF. In DNA form, the CDR3 reads TGTGCCAGCAGCTTAGGGTCGGGACAGGGTTTCTACGAGCAGTACTTC.

DNA for the CDR3: TGTGCCAGTAGTCACAGGGGAGGGGACACTGAAGCTTTCTTT. Translating it yields CASSHRGGDTEAFF. This rearrangement joins TRBV19 to TRBJ1-1, with TRBD1 matching over 7 bases. CDR1 and CDR2 (germline): LNHDA, SQIVND (reference sequence). Losses at the gene ends were 5 bases for V and 3 bases for J; bases not matched to a gene: 6. The CDR3 is 14 residues long.

V usage is TRBV7-2 and J usage is TRBJ1-4, with D perhaps TRBD1 (5 bases). This CDR3 spans 15 amino acids. V was shortened by 0 bases and J by 13 bases, with 18 bases between the two germline ends. Germline assignment: CDR1 SGHTA and CDR2 FQGNSA. For the CDR3, the DNA is TGTGCCAGCAGCTTAGCGATAACAGGTCCTTCTCCACTGTTTTTT. Encoded protein: CASSLAITGPSPLFF.

Here the CDR3 reads CASSQERGIPGETQYF. The CDR3 DNA sequence: TGTGCCAGCAGCCAAGAGCGGGGGATCCCTGGAGAGACCCAGTACTTC. The gene calls are TRBV14 and TRBJ2-5, with 7 bases fitting TRBD2. The CDR3 contains 16 residues. V dropped 0 bases and J dropped 4; count of bases not matched to a gene: 8. Germline assignment: CDR1 SGHDN and CDR2 FVKESK.